The 16 T cell receptor beta chains listed next were all sequenced from one sample in a study of blood T cell repertoires in COVID-19 (TCRdb year 2020). The library was prepared using the immunoSEQ multiplex PCR assay. TCRdb took over this immuneACCESS table, retaining in-frame rearrangements with V and J assigned. Such tables are incomplete; in checked studies, under half of the missing clones stem from an unresolved V gene, and the remainder is unexplained. The sample includes about 200,000 clones, with around 82% observed a single time. 9.5% to 15% of the sample is taken by the ten largest. Sequences were obtained from peripheral blood. All receptors come from a woman in her 40s with acute or convalescent COVID-19.

The genes are TRBV10-3 and TRBJ1-2; D gene uncertain. The CDR3 contains 12 residues. Germline V lookup: CDR1 ENHRY, CDR2 SYGVKD. V lost 4 bases to trimming and J lost 7 bases, with 10 bases between them. CDR3 in amino acids: CAISGSASGYTF. In DNA, the CDR3 is TGTGCCATCAGTGGTTCTGCGTCTGGCTACACCTTC.

V gene TRBV10-3 combines with J gene TRBJ1-6, with a tentative D call TRBD1 (5 bases). The CDR3 has 14 amino acids. In germline, CDR1 is ENHRY, CDR2 SYGVKD. V lost 4 bases, J lost 10 bases, and 14 bases lay in between. The CDR3 sequence: CAISGEGFGSPLHF. CDR3 bases: TGTGCCATCAGTGGGGAGGGGTTTGGGTCACCCCTCCACTTT.

The chain couples TRBV7-2 to TRBJ2-3; TRBD2 aligns across 8 bases. This CDR3 is built from 15 residues. The germline CDR1 and CDR2 sequences are SGHTA and FQGNSA. V shed 3 bases and J 4 bases; nucleotides not matched to a gene: 6. CDR3 DNA: TGTGCCAGCAGCTTTTCCGGGAGGGCCCCAGATACGCAGTATTTT. As protein: CASSFSGRAPDTQYF.

This chain joins TRBV27 and TRBJ1-2; 8 nucleotides align to TRBD1. The CDR3 has 14 residues. V was clipped by 0 bases and J by 7 bases; unmatched bases: 4. Per germline, CDR1 MNHEY and CDR2 SMNVEV (reference sequence). CDR3 in DNA: TGTGCCAGCAGTTTATCCAGGGGGCGTAGTGGCTACACCTTC. Translation: CASSLSRGRSGYTF.

The CDR3 region is CASSNGQGAGTGELFF. Here the CDR3 DNA reads TGCGCCAGCAGCAATGGACAGGGGGCCGGTACCGGGGAGCTGTTTTTT. The chain is built from TRBV4-3 and TRBJ2-2, with 11 bases matching TRBD1. The V segment lost 5 bases and the J segment 5 bases; nucleotides outside the gene matches: 7. This CDR3 comprises 16 residues. Germline V gene lookup returns CDR1 LGHNA and CDR2 YSLEER.

The chain links TRBV6-4 to TRBJ2-3; no clear D. The CDR3 covers 13 residues. Germline CDR1 MRHNA, CDR2 SNTAGT. V was trimmed by 0 bases and J by 4 bases, leaving 5 bases between them. CDR3 loop: CASSDSPSDTQYF. In DNA, the CDR3 is TGTGCCAGCAGTGACTCCCCATCAGATACGCAGTATTTT.

J is TRBJ2-1 and V is TRBV12-3 or TRBV12-4, with 8 positions matching TRBD2. With V trimmed by 2 bases and J by 8 bases, 2 bases remained unmatched. The CDR3 has 13 amino acids. DNA for the CDR3: TGTGCCAGCAGTTTACCGGGGGGGCATGAGCAGTTCTTC. This encodes CASSLPGGHEQFF.

The chain couples TRBV24-1 to TRBJ2-3, with D perhaps TRBD1 (6 bases). Germline assignment: CDR1 KGHDR and CDR2 SFDVKD. The V end was cut by 0 bases, the J end by 3 bases, with 15 bases between. CDR3 length: 17 residues. The chain's CDR3 is CATSDLIFTGSTDTQYF. The CDR3 region has the DNA TGTGCCACCAGTGATTTGATATTTACAGGGAGTACAGATACGCAGTATTTT.

This chain uses TRBV5-3 with TRBJ1-2; TRBD1 aligns across 7 bases. TRBV5-3 counts as an open reading frame of uncertain function. This CDR3 is 16 amino acids long. V shed 6 bases and J 2 bases; nucleotides not matched to a gene: 13. The CDR3 bases are TGTGCCAGAATGCCCTGGAACCCAGGGGGGAACTATGGCTACACCTTC. As protein: CARMPWNPGGNYGYTF.

This sequence joins TRBV5-1 and TRBJ2-7, with D perhaps TRBD2 (6 bases). Per the germline V gene, CDR1 is SGHRS and CDR2 is YFSETQ. This CDR3 is built from 12 residues. Trimming stripped 5 bases from V and 6 bases from J, with 12 bases between. The CDR3 sequence is CASRTLEGEQYF. The DNA for the CDR3 is TGCGCCAGCAGAACGCTGGAGGGCGAGCAGTACTTC.

The chain is built from TRBV6-2 or TRBV6-3 and TRBJ2-5; D gene ambiguous. The CDR3 covers 13 residues. V lost 3 bases to trimming and J lost 1 base, with 6 bases between them. Germline loops: CDR1 MNHEY, CDR2 SVGEGT. The CDR3 sequence: CASSYTSQETQYF. CDR3 in DNA: TGTGCCAGCAGTTATACTTCCCAAGAGACCCAGTACTTC.

The chain is built from TRBV10-3 and TRBJ2-2; 8 bases fit TRBD2. Germline V gene data show CDR1 as ENHRY and CDR2 as SYGVKD. The CDR3 is 15 residues long. V was pared by 11 bases and J by 3 bases, with 11 bases of the junction left unmatched. The chain's CDR3 is CAVPAGGLDTGELFF. CDR3 bases: TGTGCCGTCCCCGCGGGGGGTCTGGACACCGGGGAGCTGTTTTTT.

The V gene is TRBV25-1, the J gene TRBJ1-2, with D possibly TRBD1 on 6 matching bases. The CDR3 sequence is 15 residues long. CDR1 is MGHDK and CDR2 is SYGVNS in the germline V gene. With 0 bases removed from V and 9 bases from J, the gap between germline ends came to 17 bases. CDR3 DNA: TGTGCCAGCAGTGAATACAGGGACAATCCTATAAGCTACACCTTC. Translated, it gives CASSEYRDNPISYTF.

The chain combines TRBV3-1 (or the pseudogene TRBV3-2) with TRBJ2-6; TRBD1 aligns across 8 bases. Unmatched junction bases numbered 5, after V lost 1 base and J lost 3 bases. Germline loops: CDR1 LGHDT, CDR2 YNNKEL (reference sequence). The CDR3 runs to 17 residues. CDR3 residues: CASSQGQGTVGANVLTF. Here the CDR3 DNA reads TGTGCCAGCAGCCAAGGACAGGGGACCGTTGGGGCCAACGTCCTGACTTTC.

This sequence joins TRBV6-4 and TRBJ2-3; D is possibly TRBD2 (6 bases). V lost 4 bases and J 4 bases, leaving 18 bases between the germline ends. The CDR3 is made up of 16 amino acids. Looked up from germline, CDR1 is MRHNA and CDR2 is SNTAGT. This CDR3 reads CASSGRRAGPPDTQYF. The CDR3 DNA reads as TGTGCCAGCAGTGGGAGGCGGGCGGGGCCACCAGATACGCAGTATTTT.

The J gene is TRBJ1-1, the V gene TRBV6-2 or TRBV6-3; the match to TRBD1 covers 7 bases. The V gene's germline CDR1 is MNHEY and CDR2 SVGEGT. V was pared by 6 bases and J by 10 bases, with 11 bases of the junction left unmatched. The length of the CDR3 is 13 residues. The CDR3 protein is CASSRQGPRGAFF. The CDR3 DNA reads TGTGCCAGCAGCCGACAGGGCCCACGGGGAGCTTTCTTT.